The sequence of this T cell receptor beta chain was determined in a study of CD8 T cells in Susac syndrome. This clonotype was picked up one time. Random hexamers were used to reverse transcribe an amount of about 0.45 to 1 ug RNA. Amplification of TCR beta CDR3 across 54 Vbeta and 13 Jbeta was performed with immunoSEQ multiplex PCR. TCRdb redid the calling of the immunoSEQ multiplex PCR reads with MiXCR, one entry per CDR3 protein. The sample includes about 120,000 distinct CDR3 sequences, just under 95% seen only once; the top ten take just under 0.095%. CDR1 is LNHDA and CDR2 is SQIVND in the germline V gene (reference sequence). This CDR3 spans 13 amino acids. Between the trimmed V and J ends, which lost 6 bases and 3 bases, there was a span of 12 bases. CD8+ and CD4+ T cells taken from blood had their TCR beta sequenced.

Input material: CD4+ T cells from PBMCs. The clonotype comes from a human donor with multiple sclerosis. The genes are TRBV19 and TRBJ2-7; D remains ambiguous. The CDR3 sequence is CASRGYPGYEQYF. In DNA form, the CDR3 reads TGTGCCAGTAGGGGATATCCCGGCTACGAGCAGTACTTC.